Presented here are 28 T cell receptor beta chains from one specimen sequenced in a study of tumor and adjacent non-tumor tissue in lung cancer (dated by TCRdb to between 2017 and 2018). Receptors were amplified or captured by multiplex PCR. The run used an Illumina HiSeq 2500. TCRbeta libraries were built by three rounds of nested PCR using primers (Table S4), following protocols modified from ARM-PCR. TCRdb handled the public reads itself, with Q25 trimming in fastp and clone calling in MiXCR, and kept productive beta chains. Rows with one shared CDR3 protein collapse into an entry with the most common genes and DNA. The sample table holds about 110,000 distinct CDR3 sequences, of which about 65% were seen once. Under 20% of the sample belongs to the ten largest clones. Bulk unsorted tissue served as the source for RNA extraction, and RNA quality was assessed using a NanoDrop ND-1000 and an Agilent 2100. Normal lung samples were distant non-tumor tissue taken more than 3 cm from the tumor edge.

Sequencing was done on a sample of distant non-tumor lung tissue. The receptors come from a man aged 55 to 70 with non-small cell lung cancer.

The chain carries TRBV11-2 and TRBJ2-3; D unclear. The CDR3 is made up of 14 amino acids. The V gene's germline CDR1 is SGHAT and CDR2 FQNNGV. V was trimmed by 6 bases and J by 14 bases, leaving 24 bases between them. CDR3 loop: CASSHRTSTAMRYF. The CDR3 coding sequence is TGTGCCAGCAGTCACCGGACCTCTACGGCTATGCGGTATTTT.

J is TRBJ2-5 and V is TRBV15, with TRBD1 matching over 10 bases. In germline, CDR1 is LNHNV, CDR2 YYDKDF (reference sequence). The junction had 7 bases not matched to a gene; V was cut back by 1 base and J by 5 bases. CDR3 size: 16 residues. CDR3 nucleotides: TGTGCCACCAGCAGAGCCACGACAGGGGGCCATGAGACCCAGTACTTC. As protein: CATSRATTGGHETQYF.

The rearrangement joins TRBV6-1 to TRBJ2-3; D perhaps matches TRBD1 (5 bases). The CDR3 is made up of 17 amino acids. In germline, CDR1 is MNHNS, CDR2 SASEGT. V lost 7 bases and J lost 0, with 20 bases in between. As DNA, the CDR3 is TGTGCCAGCACCGTCGCGTGTGGACATGGGAGCACAGATACGCAGTATTTT. Amino acids: CASTVACGHGSTDTQYF.

The chain joins TRBV7-3 to TRBJ2-2, with D uncertain. Trimming removed 5 bases from V and 1 base from J, with 5 bases in between. CDR1 SGHTA and CDR2 FQGTGA come from the germline V gene. The CDR3 has 13 amino acids. The CDR3 protein is CASSPKNTGELFF. The CDR3 DNA follows: TGTGCCAGCAGCCCTAAGAACACCGGGGAGCTGTTTTTT.

About this clonotype itself: The missing conserved phenylalanine or tryptophan at the end of this CDR3 makes a read error likely. The J gene is TRBJ2-5, the V gene TRBV11-2; 8 positions match TRBD1. The V gene's germline CDR1 is SGHAT and CDR2 FQNNGV. The J segment lost 6 bases and the V segment lost 1 base, leaving 7 bases of the junction unmatched. This CDR3 is built from 15 residues. The CDR3 DNA reads TGTGCCAGCAGCTTAGTTGAGACAGGGGCGAAGACCCAGTACCTC. Its protein is CASSLVETGAKTQYL.

The chain combines TRBV10-2 with TRBJ2-1; TRBD1 agrees at 8 bases. Germline trimming cut 6 bases from V and 3 bases from J; bases unmatched to any gene: 13. The CDR3 is 17 amino acids. The germline CDR1 and CDR2 sequences are WSHSY and SAAADI. CDR3 amino acids: CASRSAGGYLDYNEQFF. CDR3 DNA: TGCGCCAGCAGAAGTGCAGGGGGCTACTTGGACTACAATGAGCAGTTCTTC.

This chain connects TRBV12-3 or TRBV12-4 to TRBJ2-1; 9 positions agree with TRBD1. The CDR3 runs to 15 residues. With 6 bases clipped from V and 7 bases from J, the junction kept 10 bases outside the gene matches. CDR3 DNA: TGTGCCAGCAGGATCGGGACAGGGACTTATAATGAGCAGTTCTTC. It yields the protein CASRIGTGTYNEQFF.

A single count supports this clonotype. Being one base from a much bigger clone, this may be a read error. The gene calls are TRBV5-4 and TRBJ2-7; 11 nucleotides match TRBD2. The CDR3 totals 14 residues. Germline V gives CDR1 SGHNT, CDR2 YYREEE (reference sequence). V shed 3 bases, J shed 3 bases, and the junction held 2 bases outside the gene matches. CDR3 protein: CASSSTSGSYEQYF. Written as DNA, the CDR3 is TGTGCCAGCAGCTCAACTAGCGGGAGCTACGAGCAGTACTTC.

Points on this clonotype: The conserved phenylalanine or tryptophan is not found at the CDR3 terminus, so this likely reflects a read error. The chain combines TRBV12-3 or TRBV12-4 with TRBJ1-1; D is unresolved. The CDR3 is made up of 11 amino acids. CDR3 protein: CASSKTTEAFC. The CDR3 DNA reads TGTGCGAGCAGCAAGACCACTGAAGCTTTCTGT.

This clonotype was counted a single time. This rearrangement joins TRBV6-6 to TRBJ1-5, with D tentatively TRBD1 (6 bases). The CDR3 loop spans 13 amino acids. V shed 6 bases and J shed 11 bases, with 17 bases lying between them. Germline CDR1 MNHNY, CDR2 SVGAGI (reference sequence). The CDR3 bases are TGTGCCAGCAGAGACAGGATGCAGCAGTCCCAGCATTTT. Protein product: CASRDRMQQSQHF.

On this clonotype itself: One end of the junction varies from germline; a read error may be responsible. V and J are TRBV6-5 and TRBJ2-3; 7 bases are shared with TRBD2. This CDR3 has 13 amino acids. Germline V gene data show CDR1 as MNHEY and CDR2 as SVGAGI. CDR3 loop: CASNLGGEDTRYF. For the CDR3, the DNA is TGTGCCAGCAACTTGGGGGGGGAGGATACGCGGTATTTT.

The table lists this clonotype with a few counts. One base away lies a much larger clone, so this may be a sequencing read error. This rearrangement joins TRBV12-5 to TRBJ2-2; perhaps TRBD1 as D (6 bases). The CDR3 has 12 residues. The germline V gene has CDR1 LGHNT and CDR2 FRNRAP. DNA of the CDR3: TGTGCTAGTGGTTGGGACACCTGGGAGCTGTTTTTT. Its protein product is CASGWDTWELFF.

This clonotype occurred many times. The genes are TRBV6-1 and TRBJ2-7, with D possibly matching TRBD2 (6 bases). The V end was cut by 4 bases, the J end by 2 bases, with 9 bases between. The CDR3 totals 13 residues. CDR1 and CDR2 from the germline V gene are MNHNS and SASEGT. The CDR3 is CASSAGSPYEQYF. For the CDR3, the DNA is TGTGCCAGCAGTGCCGGGAGTCCCTACGAGCAGTACTTC.

This clonotype was observed once. This chain links TRBV20-1 with TRBJ2-7; D gene uncertain. Per the germline V gene, CDR1 is DFQATT and CDR2 is SNEGSKA (reference sequence). Trimming stripped 2 bases from V and 6 bases from J, with 14 bases between. CDR3 length: 13 residues. CDR3 region: CSARSPTRFEQYF. CDR3 nucleotide sequence: TGCAGTGCTAGATCGCCTACGCGGTTCGAGCAGTACTTC.

Details on this clonotype: The CDR3 does not close with the conserved phenylalanine or tryptophan, likely indicating a read error. This chain connects TRBV6-5 to TRBJ1-1; unclear D gene. The CDR3 sequence is 16 residues long. V lost 2 bases, J lost 5 bases, and 18 bases lay in between. The germline V gene has CDR1 MNHEY and CDR2 SVGAGI. In DNA, the CDR3 is TGTGCCAGCAGTTACGGCGCCAGAGGGCGAGGTACTGAAGCTTTCTAT. Protein: CASSYGARGRGTEAFY.

The chain has TRBV4-1 and TRBJ2-5, with TRBD2 as a possible D gene (6 bases). Trimming shortened V by 7 bases and J by 3 bases, and 15 bases separated the two germline ends. This CDR3 has 14 amino acids. CDR1 is MGHRA, CDR2 YSYEKL, per germline. In nucleotides, the CDR3 is TGCGCCAGCAATCTCCGAGTAGCGGAAGAGACCCAGTACTTC. This gives the protein CASNLRVAEETQYF.

This clonotype was detected ten times or more. The chain recombines TRBV29-1 with TRBJ2-1; 12 bases align to TRBD2. V was clipped by 3 bases and J by 6 bases; unmatched bases: 12. This CDR3 comprises 17 residues. CDR1 and CDR2 (germline): SQVTM, ANQGSEA. The CDR3 DNA follows: TGCAGCGTTGACAGCCTAGCGGGGGGGAAAGTTGTCAATGAGCAGTTCTTC. It translates to CSVDSLAGGKVVNEQFF.

A remark on this clonotype: Because it lacks the conserved phenylalanine or tryptophan at the end, this CDR3 is likely a read error. The rearrangement joins TRBV10-3 to TRBJ1-2; tentatively, D is TRBD1 (5 bases). Germline V gene data show CDR1 as ENHRY and CDR2 as SYGVKD. The length of the CDR3 is 16 residues. The CDR3 spells CTISGSFTTANYGYTL. CDR3 in DNA: TGTACCATCAGTGGTTCCTTCACGACAGCCAACTATGGCTACACCCTC.

This clonotype was counted ten times or more. V is TRBV6-6 and J is TRBJ2-3; 7 bases are a match to TRBD1. The CDR3 totals 14 residues. Looked up from germline, CDR1 is MNHNY and CDR2 is SVGAGI (reference sequence). Germline trimming cut 4 bases from V and 5 bases from J; bases unmatched to any gene: 6. CDR3 residues: CASSSQGSVDTQYF. The CDR3 bases are TGTGCCAGCAGTTCACAGGGGAGCGTAGATACGCAGTATTTT.

Points on this clonotype: The germline gene is not matched at one end of the junction; a read error may be the cause. V and J are TRBV11-1 and TRBJ2-1, with D perhaps TRBD2 (6 bases). The CDR3 spans 18 residues. CDR1 is SGHAT and CDR2 is FQDESV in the germline V gene (reference sequence). CDR3 amino acids: CVSRDTLNWRAPYNEQFF. CDR3 bases: TGTGTCAGCAGGGATACCCTAAACTGGAGGGCCCCCTACAATGAGCAGTTCTTC.

On this clonotype: Germline is not matched at one junction end, which may reflect a read error. The rearrangement uses TRBV5-5 and TRBJ2-3; the D gene is possibly TRBD2 (6 bases). The germline V gene has CDR1 SGHKS and CDR2 YYEKEE (reference sequence). The CDR3 runs 16 residues. CDR3 residues: CASKVSGAFSTDMQYF. In nucleotides, the CDR3 is TGTGCCAGCAAGGTTAGCGGAGCATTTAGTACAGATATGCAGTATTTT.

In its sample, this clonotype was seen a few times. The CDR3 loop is CASSLDGGVREKLFF. CDR3 DNA: TGCGCCAGCAGCCTAGATGGTGGAGTTCGTGAAAAACTGTTTTTT. The chain carries TRBV4-1 and TRBJ1-4, with unresolved D. Germline assignment: CDR1 MGHRA and CDR2 YSYEKL. The CDR3 contains 15 residues. Trimming shortened V by 4 bases and J by 7 bases, and 16 bases separated the two germline ends.

Comment on this clonotype: A junction boundary mismatches the germline segment, possibly from a read error. The V gene is TRBV6-5, the J gene TRBJ2-7; 9 bases align to TRBD1. Per the germline V gene, CDR1 is MNHEY and CDR2 is SVGAGI. This CDR3 is 15 amino acids long. The CDR3: CASSPAQDRGYEQYF. The CDR3 DNA reads as TGTGCAAGCAGTCCCGCCCAGGACAGGGGTTACGAGCAGTACTTC.

This clonotype was detected ten times or more. The V and J genes are TRBV2 and TRBJ2-3; 15 bases map to TRBD2. J lost 0 bases, V lost 4 bases, and 5 bases had no gene match. This CDR3 is 18 amino acids long. Germline V gene data show CDR1 as SNHLY and CDR2 as FYNNEI. The CDR3 spells CASSGPGLAGGSTDTQYF. For the CDR3, the DNA is TGTGCCAGCAGTGGACCGGGACTAGCGGGAGGAAGCACAGATACGCAGTATTTT.

On this clonotype itself: Because it lacks the conserved phenylalanine or tryptophan at the end, this CDR3 is likely a read error. This chain connects TRBV12-3 or TRBV12-4 to TRBJ2-3, with 9 nucleotides matching TRBD2. The V segment lost 5 bases and the J segment 6 bases; nucleotides outside the gene matches: 18. The length of the CDR3 is 18 residues. The chain's CDR3 is CASSPHPGAAGGTDTQYS. CDR3 DNA sequence: TGTGCCAGCAGTCCGCACCCCGGGGCAGCGGGGGGTACCGATACGCAGTATTCT.

The CDR3 region has the DNA TGCAGTGTTATCAGGGGCCGGAAGCTGTTTTTT. This encodes CSVIRGRKLFF. J is TRBJ2-2 and V is TRBV29-1; a weak D match, TRBD1 (6 bases). CDR1 SQVTM and CDR2 ANQGSEA come from the germline V gene. There are 11 residues in the CDR3.

This clonotype has only a few counts. Germline is not matched at one junction end, which may reflect a read error. The chain carries TRBV29-1 and TRBJ2-1, with 7 bases that match TRBD2. From germline, CDR1 is SQVTM and CDR2 ANQGSEA. This CDR3 has 12 amino acids. CDR3 protein: CSASGGYNEQLF. The CDR3 DNA reads as TGCAGCGCTTCGGGAGGCTACAATGAGCAGCTCTTC.

The table lists this clonotype with a count of one. V gene TRBV5-6 combines with J gene TRBJ2-3, with 8 bases that match TRBD2. This CDR3 has 15 residues. Looked up from germline, CDR1 is SGHDT and CDR2 is YYEEEE. V trimming: 0 bases; J trimming: 3 bases; junction bases outside the gene matches: 3. The CDR3 DNA follows: TGTGCCAGCAGCTTGGTATTAGCGGGAACAGATACGCAGTATTTT. It encodes CASSLVLAGTDTQYF.